This TCR beta chain came from a study of neurological immune-mediated disorders. 5'RACE with 10-nucleotide random UMIs produced the cDNA. Sequencing runs each yielded over 190 million TCR-beta sequences from 15-18 subjects. TCRdb ran MiXCR on the 5' RACE reads and lists one entry per CDR3 protein. The table includes 31,000 or so distinct CDR3 sequences, around 4.5% detected once. Germline CDR1 is DFQATT and CDR2 is SNEGSKA (reference sequence). The V and J ends lost 6 bases and 1 base, in that order; junction bases with no gene match: 6. This CDR3 has 14 amino acids. 2 million PBMCs stored at -80 C were the source of the unsorted libraries. The sample holds many counts of this clonotype.

What was sequenced was PBMCs. This TCR was recovered from a man between 18 and 35 years old in good health. The chain carries TRBV20-1 and TRBJ2-7; 10 bases fit TRBD2. CDR3 DNA: TGCAGTGCGCTACTAGCGGGGAATTCCTACGAGCAGTACTTC. It translates to CSALLAGNSYEQYF.